A single sample gave rise to the 3 T cell receptor beta chains below, sequenced in a study of T cells in Graves' hyperthyroidism and ophthalmopathy (dated by TCRdb to the late 2010s). Library preparation employed multiplex PCR. TCRdb lists the instrument as Illumina HiSeq 2000. The TCR beta CDR3 regions were amplified from the RNA transcripts. The TCR CDR3 was subjected to a first round of RT-PCR using the HTBI primer set and the Qiagen OneStep RT-PCR kit. TCRdb redid the processing of the public reads, applying fastp at Q25 and MiXCR, and retained in-frame beta chains. CDR3 protein sequences are deduplicated, and each keeps its most common genes and DNA. The sample table shows approximately 400,000 distinct CDR3 sequences, and more than 12% are seen once. The top ten clonotypes cover approximately 29% of the sample. Sequencing input: blood. These receptors came from a woman aged 25 to 39 with Graves' hyperthyroidism.

This chain connects TRBV2 to TRBJ1-6; 9 bases line up with TRBD1. Germline assignment: CDR1 SNHLY and CDR2 FYNNEI. This CDR3 is 15 amino acids long. V gave up 6 bases and J gave up 5 bases; unmatched junction bases: 5. CDR3 in DNA: TGTGCCAGCAGCCAGGGGGACAGGGATAATTCACCCCTCCACTTT. Translated: CASSQGDRDNSPLHF.

This clonotype came up a few times. The J gene is TRBJ2-7, the V gene TRBV5-6, with D possibly called TRBD1 or TRBD2 (5 bases each). The germline V gene encodes CDR1 SGHDT and CDR2 YYEEEE. This CDR3 spans 13 amino acids. Trimming removed 4 bases at V and 7 bases at J, with 15 bases between. In DNA, the CDR3 is TGTGCCAGCAGCCAGGGTAGAGGGCGAGAGCAGTACTTC. Amino acid sequence: CASSQGRGREQYF.

This clonotype was recorded a few times. The rearrangement links TRBV27 to TRBJ2-7; 7 nucleotides match TRBD1. Trimming cost V 7 bases and J 0 bases; bases outside gene matches: 6. Looked up from germline, CDR1 is MNHEY and CDR2 is SMNVEV (reference sequence). The CDR3 is 14 amino acids. The CDR3 sequence is CASKPGQSSYEQYF. In nucleotides, the CDR3 is TGTGCCAGCAAACCGGGACAGAGCTCCTACGAGCAGTACTTC.